The 11 T cell receptor beta chains below were found in one sample sequenced in a study of blood T cell repertoires in COVID-19 (dated by TCRdb to the early 2020s). Library preparation employed the immunoSEQ multiplex PCR assay. What TCRdb holds here is the immuneACCESS table cut down to in-frame rearrangements. Part of the clones is not present; checked against another copy, under half of the missing clones reflect an unresolved V gene, and the others are unexplained. This sample gives about 110,000 clones in total; over 75% of them show up just once. 5.5% to 8% of the sample is in the top ten clones. The sequencing input was peripheral blood. The receptors here all came from a woman between 45 and 60 years old with acute or convalescent COVID-19.

The chain joins TRBV13 to TRBJ1-6, with D possibly matching TRBD1 (5 bases). CDR3 length: 15 residues. CDR1 is PRHDT, CDR2 FYEKMQ, per germline (reference sequence). With 3 bases removed from V and 10 bases from J, the gap between germline ends came to 16 bases. CDR3 nucleotides: TGTGCCAGCAGCTTGAAGGATCGGGGGGACTCACCCCTCCACTTT. The encoded protein is CASSLKDRGDSPLHF.

This sequence joins TRBV18 and TRBJ1-3; D may be TRBD1 (5 bases). V was trimmed by 4 bases and J by 6 bases, leaving 13 bases between them. This CDR3 has 14 amino acids. The germline gives CDR1 KGHSH, CDR2 LQKENI. DNA of the CDR3: TGTGCCAGCTCACAGGGGCTGGTCGAAAACACCATATATTTT. Translated, it gives CASSQGLVENTIYF. Filled out from reference TRBV18 and TRBJ1-3, the complete variable domain reads NAGVMQNPRHLVRRRGQEARLRCSPMKGHSHVYWYRQLPEEGLKFMVYLQKENIIDESGMPKERFSAEFPKEGPSILRIQQVVRGDSAAYFCASSQGLVENTIYFGEGSWLTVV.

This chain joins TRBV6-4 and TRBJ2-1, with D hard to call. The CDR3 is 15 amino acids. In germline, CDR1 is MRHNA, CDR2 SNTAGT. V lost 0 bases and J lost 6, with 12 bases in between. In nucleotides, the CDR3 is TGTGCCAGCAGTGACTCGAGTGAGTTATCCAATGAGCAGTTCTTC. As protein: CASSDSSELSNEQFF.

This clone occurred once. The gene calls are TRBV2 and TRBJ2-3; TRBD1 aligns across 9 bases. After removal of 7 bases from V and 5 bases from J, the junction contained 13 bases not matched to a gene. CDR3 length: 16 residues. Per the germline V gene, CDR1 is SNHLY and CDR2 is FYNNEI. The CDR3 spells CASIFPGQGSLDTQYF. The CDR3 nucleotides are TGTGCCAGCATTTTTCCGGGACAGGGTTCCCTAGATACGCAGTATTTT.

The V gene is TRBV11-2, the J gene TRBJ1-2; D is possibly TRBD1 (5 bases). Germline assignment: CDR1 SGHAT and CDR2 FQNNGV. There are 16 residues in the CDR3. V lost 8 bases and J lost 5, with 24 bases in between. CDR3 loop: CASLRREAGPYYGYTF. CDR3 DNA sequence: TGTGCCAGCCTCCGAAGGGAGGCAGGGCCCTATTATGGCTACACCTTC.

There are a few counts of this clone. V is TRBV28 and J is TRBJ1-1; TRBD1 matches at 7 bases. The V gene end was trimmed by 11 bases and the J gene end by 4 bases; junction bases not matched to a gene: 13. CDR1 is MDHEN and CDR2 is SYDVKM in the germline V gene. There are 14 residues in the CDR3. The CDR3 coding sequence is TGTGCCTCTACTGTACAGGGGAGTATCACTGAAGCTTTCTTT. This codes for CASTVQGSITEAFF. The full variable domain, in which reference TRBV28 and TRBJ1-1 provide the parts outside the CDR3, is DVKVTQSSRYLVKRTGEKVFLECVQDMDHENMFWYRQDPGLGLRLIYFSYDVKMKEKGDIPEGYSVSREKKERFSLILESASTNQTSMYLCASTVQGSITEAFFGQGTRLTVV.

V and J are TRBV30 and TRBJ1-3, with D uncertain. Germline values: CDR1 GTSNPN, CDR2 SVGIG (reference sequence). The CDR3 extends over 16 amino acids. V lost 0 bases and J lost 1, with 13 bases in between. The CDR3 loop reads CAWSVVGAGSGNTIYF. CDR3 nucleotide sequence: TGTGCCTGGAGTGTAGTGGGTGCAGGATCTGGAAACACCATATATTTT.

This clone was found once. The chain recombines TRBV4-2 with TRBJ1-2, with 7 bases identical to TRBD1. Germline values: CDR1 LGHNA, CDR2 YNFKEQ. The CDR3 covers 14 residues. J lost 4 bases, V lost 0 bases, and 2 bases had no gene match. The CDR3 protein is CASSQDRGLYGYTF. In DNA form, the CDR3 reads TGTGCCAGCAGCCAAGATAGGGGGCTCTATGGCTACACCTTC.

Concerning this clone itself: Other DNA sequences in the same sample also yield this CDR3. In DNA form, the CDR3 reads TGTGCCATTTGCCCGGGGGGCCAAGAGACCCAGTACTTC. This translates into CAICPGGQETQYF. J is TRBJ2-5 and V is TRBV28; 7 nucleotides line up with TRBD2. Trimming at V came to 10 bases and at J to 1 base, leaving 6 bases not matched to a gene. Germline V CDR1 and CDR2: MDHEN, SYDVKM. This CDR3 contains 13 residues.

The gene calls are TRBV5-1 and TRBJ1-3, with a possible D match to TRBD1 (5 bases). CDR1 and CDR2 from the germline V gene are SGHRS and YFSETQ. CDR3 length: 16 residues. V was pared by 0 bases and J by 0 bases, with 10 bases between. This CDR3 reads CASSLASGGSGNTIYF. The CDR3 region has the DNA TGCGCCAGCAGCTTGGCTTCGGGGGGCTCTGGAAACACCATATATTTT.

This clone was counted ten times or more. J is TRBJ1-6 and V is TRBV6-5; the D gene is possibly TRBD1 (6 bases). This CDR3 spans 16 amino acids. The V gene lost 0 bases and the J gene lost 10 bases, with 16 bases spanning the gap. Germline lookup yields CDR1 MNHEY and CDR2 SVGAGI. The CDR3, as DNA: TGTGCCAGCAGTTACTCGAGTCCAGGGGCGGAATCACCCCTCCACTTT. Its protein is CASSYSSPGAESPLHF.